Shown below are 8 T cell receptor beta chains from a single sample sequenced in a study of cytomegalovirus exposure and HLA in healthy donors. The PCR ran on 60 Vbeta and 13 Jbeta primers. Repertoires were generated with immunoSEQ multiplex PCR, while TCRdb's copy carries only in-frame clones and drops some. The profile covers about 200,000 clones, with roughly 80% appearing a single time and 6% to 8% taken by the ten largest. The sequenced sample was PBMCs. These receptor sequences come from a woman aged 50 to 60 in good health and CMV-seropositive.

A single count supports this clone. Here the CDR3 DNA reads TGTGCCAGTAGGTTCAACAGGGGCATGGGCTACAATGAGCAGTTCTTC. Translating it yields CASRFNRGMGYNEQFF. This chain connects TRBV19 to TRBJ2-1, with 7 bases aligning to TRBD1. The germline V gene encodes CDR1 LNHDA and CDR2 SQIVND (reference sequence). The CDR3 spans 16 residues. With 6 bases clipped from V and 3 bases from J, the junction kept 11 bases outside the gene matches.

This chain uses TRBV2 with TRBJ2-1, with D perhaps TRBD1 (5 bases). V lost 6 bases, J lost 5 bases, and 17 bases lay in between. Germline CDR1 is SNHLY and CDR2 is FYNNEI. This CDR3 comprises 15 residues. The CDR3 DNA follows: TGTGCCAGCAGAGCCTGGACACCTCAGGACAATGAGCAGTTCTTC. Encoded protein: CASRAWTPQDNEQFF.

The chain has TRBV6-6 and TRBJ2-7, with 7 nucleotides matching TRBD2. CDR3 length: 14 residues. The J segment lost 3 bases and the V segment lost 7 bases, leaving 9 bases of the junction unmatched. CDR1 and CDR2 from the germline V gene are MNHNY and SVGAGI (reference sequence). The CDR3 DNA is TGTGCCAGCATGTATGGGGCTAGCGGCTACGAGCAGTACTTC. Amino acids: CASMYGASGYEQYF.

The count of this clone is one. CDR3 sequence reads: CASSTTSGGHYEQYF. The CDR3 DNA is TGTGCCAGCAGTACCACTAGCGGGGGCCACTACGAGCAGTACTTC. This sequence joins TRBV28 and TRBJ2-7; TRBD2 agrees at 11 bases. The CDR3 runs to 15 residues. CDR1 MDHEN and CDR2 SYDVKM come from the germline V gene. V dropped 5 bases and J dropped 3; count of bases not matched to a gene: 6.

There are a few counts of this clone. The chain combines TRBV19 with TRBJ2-3; possible D gene TRBD2, 6 bases. Germline V gene data show CDR1 as LNHDA and CDR2 as SQIVND (reference sequence). The CDR3 extends over 14 amino acids. Trimming took 2 bases from V and 4 from J, leaving 10 bases between them. Written as DNA, the CDR3 is TGTGCCAGTAGTATATCGCGGGGAGCAGATACGCAGTATTTT. This sequence encodes CASSISRGADTQYF.

To note about this clone: Other DNA sequences in this specimen translate into the identical CDR3. The V gene is TRBV6-5, the J gene TRBJ1-1; TRBD1 might be the D (6 bases). Germline V gene data show CDR1 as MNHEY and CDR2 as SVGAGI. V lost 0 bases to trimming and J lost 3 bases, with 8 bases between them. The CDR3 is 14 residues long. In DNA, the CDR3 is TGTGCCAGCAGTTACTCCTACAGGGACACTGAAGCTTTCTTT. Residues: CASSYSYRDTEAFF.

This sequence joins TRBV4-1 and TRBJ2-5; 11 positions agree with TRBD2. The CDR3 sequence is 16 residues long. Trimming took 0 bases from V and 4 from J; bases not matched to a gene: 4. Germline CDR1 and CDR2: MGHRA and YSYEKL. CDR3 in amino acids: CASSQELAGGGETQYF. For the CDR3, the DNA is TGCGCCAGCAGCCAAGAGCTAGCGGGGGGCGGAGAGACCCAGTACTTC.

This clone has a handful of counts. This chain links TRBV27 with TRBJ1-5, with a weak D call TRBD1 (5 bases). The V gene's germline CDR1 is MNHEY and CDR2 SMNVEV (reference sequence). The V end was cut by 3 bases, the J end by 11 bases, with 14 bases between. The CDR3 covers 13 residues. The CDR3 nucleotides are TGTGCCAGCAGTTTCCGGCAGGCGGGGGCCCAGCATTTT. Protein sequence: CASSFRQAGAQHF.